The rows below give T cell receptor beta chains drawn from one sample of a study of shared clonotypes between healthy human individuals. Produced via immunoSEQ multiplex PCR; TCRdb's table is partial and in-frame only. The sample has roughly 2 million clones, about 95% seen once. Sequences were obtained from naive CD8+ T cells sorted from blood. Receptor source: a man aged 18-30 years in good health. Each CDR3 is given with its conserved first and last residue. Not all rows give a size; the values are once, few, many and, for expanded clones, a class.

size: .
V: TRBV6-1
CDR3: CASSEGGGLPYEQYF

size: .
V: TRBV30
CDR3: CAWSPTASEQYF

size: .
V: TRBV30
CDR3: CAWGKPYEQYF

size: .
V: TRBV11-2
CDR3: CASSLTTSYDEQYF

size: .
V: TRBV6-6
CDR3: CASSYNSLLEANVLTF

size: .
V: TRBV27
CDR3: CASSSATVISGANVLTF

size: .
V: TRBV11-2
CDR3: CASSLLAAAQYF

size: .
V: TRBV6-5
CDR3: CASSLTGNTDTQYF

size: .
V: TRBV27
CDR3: CASSLSSGGPGSNQPQHF

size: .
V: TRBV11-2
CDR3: CASSLAGETQYF

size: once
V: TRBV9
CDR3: CASSVIAGYTGELFF

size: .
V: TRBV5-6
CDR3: CASSLWWGSSYNEQFF

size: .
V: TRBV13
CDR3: CASSPFEGGADTQYF

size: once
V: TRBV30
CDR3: CAWSVGGPYEQYF

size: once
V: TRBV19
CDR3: CASSMVFAGGIPYEQYF

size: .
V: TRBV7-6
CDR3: CASSFPGTGEETQYF

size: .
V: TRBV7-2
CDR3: CASSPSLPSAQETQYF

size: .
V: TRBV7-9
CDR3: CASMPLLAGGQNTGELFF

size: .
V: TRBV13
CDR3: CASTLRTGPGELFF

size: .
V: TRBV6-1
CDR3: CASRVVGQNSPLHF

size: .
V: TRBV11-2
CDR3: CASSAIGGPYEQYF

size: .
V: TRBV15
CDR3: CATNYERGEGQPQHF

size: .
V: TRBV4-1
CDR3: CASSPAHSLNTEAFF

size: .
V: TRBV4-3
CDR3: CASSQDGGGLYGYTF

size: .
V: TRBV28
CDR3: CASSPLAGASYNEQFF

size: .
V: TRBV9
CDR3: CASSVGTNYGYTF

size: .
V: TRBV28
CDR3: CATYRTGYSNQPQHF

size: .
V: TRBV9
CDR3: CASSTRTGSNYGYTF

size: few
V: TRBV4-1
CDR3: CASSQASPSQEGYTF

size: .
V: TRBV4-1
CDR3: CASSQDPGQPYGYTF

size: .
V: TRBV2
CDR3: CASRERTGGNYGYTF

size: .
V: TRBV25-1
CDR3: CASSVQGPASEKLFF

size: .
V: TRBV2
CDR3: CASSEAGERDNEQFF

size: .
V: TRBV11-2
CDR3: CASSSTEPYEQYF

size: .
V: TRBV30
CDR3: CAWSFGQGKGEQYF

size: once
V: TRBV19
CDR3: CASTDRGNSNQPQHF

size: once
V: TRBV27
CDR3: CASSLTSVQGGIQPQHF

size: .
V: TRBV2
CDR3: CASSEGQGLNTEAFF

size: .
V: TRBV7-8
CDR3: CASSLGRGQDGYTF

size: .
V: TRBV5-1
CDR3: CASSLVEGTDTQYF

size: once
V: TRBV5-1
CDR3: CASSSEGNQPQHF

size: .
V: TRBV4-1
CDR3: CASSQDQDPGMVTYEQYF

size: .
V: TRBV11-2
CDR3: CASSDPGRGASYEQYF

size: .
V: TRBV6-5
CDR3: CASSYSVQAEAFF

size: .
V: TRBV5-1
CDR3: CASSLGGTALETEAFF

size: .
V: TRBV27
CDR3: CASSFVALEERGHEQYF

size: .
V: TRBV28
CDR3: CASGRAGDGNQPQHF

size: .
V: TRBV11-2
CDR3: CASSLGSSYEQYF

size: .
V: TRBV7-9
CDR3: CASSLSRGAEAFF

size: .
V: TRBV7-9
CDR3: CASSRRTGALTGELFF

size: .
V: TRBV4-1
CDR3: CASSQTQAYEQYF

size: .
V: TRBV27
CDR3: CASSYRGAGETQYF

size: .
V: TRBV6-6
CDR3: CASSYGQGNQPQHF

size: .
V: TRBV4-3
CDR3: CASSQVGGGYTF

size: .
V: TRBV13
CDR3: CASSLEGPSGNTIYF

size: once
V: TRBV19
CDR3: CASSIGQVSVNEQFF

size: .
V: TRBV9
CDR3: CASSPRTLNTEAFF

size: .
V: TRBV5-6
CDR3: CASSSSGTLTEQYF

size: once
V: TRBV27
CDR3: CASSLTSYQETQYF